This is a list of T cell receptor beta chains from one sample in a study of blood T cells in healthy people across ages. TCRdb re-analysed the 5' RACE reads in MiXCR, keeping a single row per CDR3 protein. The sample has about 780,000 distinct CDR3 sequences, roughly 25% seen once. These data were likewise used in another study, on T cells of mothers and their children.

The source material was blood. The receptors come from a boy aged 10-17 years in good health. Each CDR3 is given with its conserved first and last residue. D genes are given only for firm matches. Size is omitted from some rows. Given values are once, few, many or a class for expanded clones.

V: TRBV18; J: TRBJ1-1; size: .; D: TRBD1; CDR3: CASSTSTGNQAEAFF; DNA: TGTGCCAGCTCAACCTCGACAGGGAACCAGGCTGAAGCTTTCTTT
V: TRBV16; J: TRBJ1-2; size: few; D: .; CDR3: CASSQFGGSHGYTF; DNA: TGTGCCAGCAGCCAATTCGGGGGAAGTCATGGCTACACCTTC
V: TRBV12-3/TRBV12-4; J: TRBJ2-4; size: .; D: .; CDR3: CASSFERHRAGANAKNIQYF; DNA: TGTGCCAGCAGTTTTGAGAGGCACAGGGCAGGGGCAAATGCCAAAAACATTCAGTACTTC
V: TRBV5-1; J: TRBJ2-5; size: .; D: .; CDR3: CASSWTFLRQETQYF; DNA: TGCGCCAGCAGCTGGACCTTCTTGCGGCAAGAGACCCAGTACTTC
V: TRBV4-1; J: TRBJ2-3; size: few; D: TRBD2; CDR3: CASSPSGVAGETDTQYF; DNA: TGCGCCAGCAGCCCTTCGGGGGTAGCGGGAGAAACAGATACGCAGTATTTT
V: TRBV18; J: TRBJ2-5; size: .; D: TRBD1; CDR3: CASSDHRGVLETQYF; DNA: TGTGCCAGCTCAGATCACAGGGGCGTATTGGAGACCCAGTACTTC
V: TRBV6-5; J: TRBJ2-7; size: .; D: .; CDR3: CASSQTLLAGEQYF; DNA: TGTGCCAGCAGTCAAACCCTCCTAGCAGGCGAGCAGTACTTC
V: TRBV20-1; J: TRBJ1-6; size: few; D: TRBD1; CDR3: CSAIPKTGSNSPLHF; DNA: TGCAGTGCTATACCAAAGACAGGGTCCAATTCACCCCTCCACTTT
V: TRBV20-1; J: TRBJ2-1; size: few; D: .; CDR3: CSARVSLSAGEQFF; DNA: TGCAGTGCTAGAGTCTCCCTCTCGGCGGGCGAGCAGTTCTTC
V: TRBV6-5; J: TRBJ2-2; size: few; D: .; CDR3: CASSYSARELFF; DNA: TGTGCCAGCAGTTACTCCGCCAGGGAGCTGTTTTTT
V: TRBV5-1; J: TRBJ2-5; size: few; D: .; CDR3: CASSLAGANRETQYF; DNA: TGCGCCAGCAGCTTGGCCGGAGCCAACCGGGAGACCCAGTACTTC
V: TRBV4-2; J: TRBJ1-6; size: few; D: .; CDR3: CASSHGAGDFSSPLHF; DNA: TGTGCCAGCAGCCATGGGGCAGGTGACTTTAGTTCACCCCTCCACTTT
V: TRBV4-2; J: TRBJ2-3; size: .; D: .; CDR3: CASSQEGTADTQYF; DNA: TGTGCCAGCAGCCAAGAAGGGACCGCAGATACGCAGTATTTT
V: TRBV7-7; J: TRBJ2-5; size: few; D: .; CDR3: CASSFGAGNQETQYF; DNA: TGCGCCAGCAGTTTCGGGGCGGGGAACCAAGAGACCCAGTACTTC
V: TRBV2; J: TRBJ2-3; size: .; D: .; CDR3: CASLEDGSTDTQYF; DNA: TGTGCCAGCCTAGAGGACGGTAGCACAGATACGCAGTATTTT
V: TRBV6-5; J: TRBJ1-2; size: .; D: TRBD1; CDR3: CASSGTGVGYTF; DNA: TGTGCCAGCAGCGGGACAGGGGTCGGCTACACCTTC
V: TRBV11-2; J: TRBJ1-1; size: few; D: .; CDR3: CASSTFTGPNTEAFF; DNA: TGTGCCAGCAGCACTTTTACAGGACCGAACACTGAAGCTTTCTTT
V: TRBV20-1; J: TRBJ2-1; size: .; D: .; CDR3: CSANSFNNEQFF; DNA: TGCAGTGCTAACAGTTTTAACAATGAGCAGTTCTTC
V: TRBV5-1; J: TRBJ2-7; size: .; D: TRBD2; CDR3: CASRAGLAAYEQYF; DNA: TGCGCCAGCAGGGCGGGACTAGCGGCCTACGAGCAGTACTTC
V: TRBV7-2; J: TRBJ2-7; size: .; D: TRBD2; CDR3: CASSLEVLAGGPSYEQYF; DNA: TGTGCCAGCAGCTTAGAGGTTCTAGCGGGGGGACCCTCCTACGAGCAGTACTTC
V: TRBV20-1; J: TRBJ2-1; size: .; D: .; CDR3: CSANGPGTILGYF; DNA: TGCAGTGCTAACGGTCCCGGGACCATTTTAGGGTACTTC
V: TRBV5-1; J: TRBJ2-3; size: .; D: .; CDR3: CASSLVTGRDTQYF; DNA: TGCGCCAGCAGCTTGGTTACGGGTCGGGATACGCAGTATTTT
V: TRBV12-3/TRBV12-4; J: TRBJ2-7; size: .; D: .; CDR3: CASSLFEGGEYEQYF; DNA: TGTGCCAGCAGCCTCTTTGAGGGGGGGGAGTACGAGCAGTACTTC
V: TRBV28; J: TRBJ2-7; size: .; D: .; CDR3: CASSQLRESYEQYF; DNA: TGTGCCAGCAGTCAGCTGAGGGAATCCTACGAGCAGTACTTC
V: TRBV9; J: TRBJ2-1; size: many; D: TRBD1; CDR3: CASSPRTGNEQFF; DNA: TGTGCCAGCAGCCCACGGACAGGGAATGAGCAGTTCTTC
V: TRBV14; J: TRBJ2-4; size: .; D: .; CDR3: CASSQARASLIDIQYF; DNA: TGTGCCAGCAGCCAAGCCCGGGCTAGCCTTATTGACATTCAGTACTTC
V: TRBV12-3/TRBV12-4; J: TRBJ2-1; size: .; D: TRBD2; CDR3: CASGDSGGPLPEQFF; DNA: TGTGCCAGCGGAGATAGCGGGGGCCCCCTCCCCGAGCAGTTCTTC
V: TRBV9; J: TRBJ2-7; size: few; D: .; CDR3: CASGGTDSYEQYF; DNA: TGTGCCAGCGGGGGGACGGACTCCTACGAGCAGTACTTC
V: TRBV18; J: TRBJ2-7; size: once; D: .; CDR3: CASSPGRLSSYEQYF; DNA: TGTGCCAGCTCACCAGGGAGGCTCAGCTCCTACGAGCAGTACTTC
V: TRBV14; J: TRBJ2-7; size: .; D: .; CDR3: CASSQVFSGGEFFDSQTSYERYF; DNA: TGTGCCAGCAGCCAAGTTTTTTCAGGCGGTGAGTTTTTCGACAGCCAGACCTCCTACGAGCGGTACTTC
V: TRBV29-1; J: TRBJ1-2; size: .; D: TRBD1; CDR3: CSVEDLGQIYGYTF; DNA: TGCAGCGTTGAAGATCTGGGACAGATCTATGGCTACACCTTC
V: TRBV4-1; J: TRBJ2-7; size: few; D: .; CDR3: CASSQGDTLGTEQYF; DNA: TGCGCCAGCAGCCAGGGGGACACACTCGGGACCGAGCAGTACTTC
V: TRBV7-3; J: TRBJ2-5; size: .; D: .; CDR3: CASSPQTGRGQETQYF; DNA: TGTGCCAGCAGCCCCCAGACAGGGCGGGGCCAGGAGACCCAGTACTTC
V: TRBV4-2; J: TRBJ2-3; size: few; D: .; CDR3: CASSQGEADTQYF; DNA: TGTGCCAGCAGCCAAGGAGAGGCAGATACGCAGTATTTT
V: TRBV5-1; J: TRBJ2-5; size: few; D: .; CDR3: CASSLAQEETQYF; DNA: TGTGCTAGCAGCTTGGCACAGGAAGAGACCCAGTACTTC
V: TRBV7-8; J: TRBJ2-3; size: few; D: .; CDR3: CASSLSGRDTQYF; DNA: TGTGCCAGCAGCCTGTCAGGTCGGGATACGCAGTATTTT
V: TRBV5-1; J: TRBJ2-5; size: few; D: TRBD1; CDR3: CASSLDGQGGSGQQYF; DNA: TGCGCCAGCAGCTTGGACGGACAGGGGGGGTCTGGGCAGCAGTACTTC
V: TRBV5-1; J: TRBJ2-5; size: .; D: .; CDR3: CASSRSFGETQYF; DNA: TGCGCCAGCAGCCGCTCTTTCGGGGAGACCCAGTACTTC
V: TRBV9; J: TRBJ1-4; size: .; D: .; CDR3: CASSLRFGGDEKLFF; DNA: TGTGCCAGCAGCCTCCGATTTGGTGGGGATGAAAAACTGTTTTTT
V: TRBV5-1; J: TRBJ2-5; size: .; D: .; CDR3: CASSLLPRKETQYF; DNA: TGCGCCAGCAGCTTGTTACCTAGGAAAGAGACCCAGTACTTC
V: TRBV7-9; J: TRBJ2-1; size: .; D: TRBD1; CDR3: CASSPLGQVAYNEQFF; DNA: TGTGCCAGCAGCCCCCTGGGACAGGTGGCCTACAATGAGCAGTTCTTC
V: TRBV7-6; J: TRBJ2-5; size: few; D: .; CDR3: CASSFQRGPEPGEETQYF; DNA: TGTGCCAGCAGCTTTCAAAGGGGTCCCGAACCGGGTGAGGAGACCCAGTACTTC
V: TRBV7-8; J: TRBJ1-1; size: .; D: .; CDR3: CASSLDRAGTEAFF; DNA: TGTGCCAGCAGCTTAGACAGGGCCGGGACTGAAGCTTTCTTT
V: TRBV29-1; J: TRBJ2-7; size: few; D: .; CDR3: CSVRGGETYEQYF; DNA: TGCAGCGTTCGAGGAGGAGAGACCTACGAGCAGTACTTC
V: TRBV29-1; J: TRBJ2-7; size: .; D: .; CDR3: CSVESRTVSSYEQYF; DNA: TGCAGCGTTGAATCAAGGACGGTTAGCTCCTACGAGCAGTACTTC
V: TRBV19; J: TRBJ2-3; size: .; D: .; CDR3: CASSGTWGPGDTQYF; DNA: TGTGCCAGTAGCGGGACATGGGGCCCAGGAGATACGCAGTATTTT
V: TRBV12-3/TRBV12-4; J: TRBJ1-5; size: few; D: TRBD1; CDR3: CASSTGTGRQPQHF; DNA: TGTGCCAGCAGTACCGGGACAGGGCGTCAGCCCCAGCATTTT